These 7 T cell receptor beta chains share one sample of origin, sequenced in a study of identical twins. TCRdb processed the 5' RACE reads anew with MiXCR; each CDR3 protein has one entry. The repertoire holds under 900,000 distinct CDR3 sequences, with over 9% as singletons. In addition, the sample was reused for a study of yellow fever vaccine responses in identical twins.

The sample comprised PBMCs. These receptors came from a woman aged 18-30 years in good health.

A word on this clonotype: The junction differs from germline at one of its ends, possibly a read error. This chain links TRBV20-1 with TRBJ2-5; TRBD2 might be the D (6 bases). Germline CDR1 is DFQATT and CDR2 is SNEGSKA (reference sequence). The CDR3 is 19 residues long. The CDR3 protein is CSARDSGVVGLSRIETQHF. CDR3 DNA: TGCAGTGCTAGAGATTCGGGGGTGGTTGGCCTGTCGCGGATAGAGACCCAGCACTTC.

This rearrangement joins TRBV11-2 to TRBJ2-6; 12 bases are shared with TRBD2. The CDR3 contains 19 residues. V trimming: 11 bases; J trimming: 2 bases; junction bases outside the gene matches: 16. CDR1 is SGHAT and CDR2 is FQNNGV in the germline V gene. The chain's CDR3 is CAFCLSSGRGPAGANVLTF. CDR3 DNA sequence: TGTGCCTTCTGCTTATCTAGCGGGAGGGGTCCGGCTGGGGCCAACGTCCTGACTTTC.

The CDR3 sequence: CASSPGLARAYEQYF. Written as DNA, the CDR3 is TGTGCCAGCAGCCCCGGGCTAGCCCGCGCCTACGAGCAGTACTTC. The chain couples TRBV3-1 to TRBJ2-7; a weak D match, TRBD2 (5 bases). The germline CDR1 and CDR2 sequences are LGHDT and YNNKEL (reference sequence). The V gene lost 4 bases and the J gene lost 2 bases, with 15 bases spanning the gap. The CDR3 loop spans 15 amino acids.

This clonotype turned up a few times. The CDR3 DNA is TGCAGTGCAGTCGACAGTTCCTATAATTCACCCCTCCACTTT. As protein: CSAVDSSYNSPLHF. The chain has TRBV20-1 and TRBJ1-6; the D gene is possibly TRBD1 (5 bases). V lost 6 bases, J lost 1 base, and 10 bases lay in between. The CDR3 extends over 14 amino acids. The germline V gene encodes CDR1 DFQATT and CDR2 SNEGSKA (reference sequence).

The gene calls are TRBV4-1 and TRBJ2-3; D is tentatively TRBD1 or TRBD2 (5 bases each). The V end lost 3 bases, the J end lost 6 bases, and 19 bases lay between the germline ends. The CDR3 loop spans 16 amino acids. The V gene's germline CDR1 is MGHRA and CDR2 YSYEKL. The CDR3, as DNA: TGCGCCAGCAGCCAGCCGGGACGGTCCCGTTTCGATACGCAGTATTTT. Translation: CASSQPGRSRFDTQYF.

The chain joins TRBV7-9 to TRBJ2-5; D is undetermined. V was cut by 2 bases and J by 4 bases, with 11 bases left in between. The CDR3 is made up of 14 amino acids. CDR1 SEHNR and CDR2 FQNEAQ come from the germline V gene (reference sequence). CDR3 region: CASSLRDLGETQYF. The CDR3 nucleotides are TGTGCCAGCAGCTTACGTGACTTAGGAGAGACCCAGTACTTC.

This clonotype has only a few counts. The chain recombines TRBV6-5 with TRBJ1-6, with D tentatively TRBD1 (5 bases). Germline V gene lookup returns CDR1 MNHEY and CDR2 SVGAGI. V was trimmed by 0 bases and J by 10 bases, leaving 19 bases between them. The CDR3 contains 17 residues. The CDR3 bases are TGTGCCAGCAGTTACTCGGTAGTAAGGGGTCCGGTGTCACCCCTCCACTTT. Its protein is CASSYSVVRGPVSPLHF.